The 7 T cell receptor beta chains in this list originate from one sample, sequenced in a study of cytomegalovirus exposure and HLA in healthy donors. Researchers ran the PCR with 60 Vbeta and 13 Jbeta primers. TCRdb keeps only in-frame clones here, not all; method: immunoSEQ multiplex PCR. Here the sample spans about 170,000 clones, 80% being singletons. The sequenced sample consisted of PBMCs. All receptors come from a male donor in good health and CMV-seronegative.

V and J are TRBV7-8 and TRBJ1-3; D remains unclear. This CDR3 contains 16 residues. V was clipped by 5 bases and J by 0 bases, with 14 bases between them. Germline V gene sequence: CDR1 SGHVS, CDR2 FQNEAQ. CDR3 sequence (DNA): TGTGCCAGCAGCCCCCAGACATCTATCTCTGGAAACACCATATATTTT. As protein: CASSPQTSISGNTIYF.

The gene calls are TRBV2 and TRBJ2-2, with a tentative D call TRBD1 (5 bases). Germline CDR1 is SNHLY and CDR2 is FYNNEI. This CDR3 has 14 amino acids. The V and J ends lost 8 bases and 9 bases respectively, with 19 bases between them. CDR3 bases: TGTGCCAGCTACCCCAGGGTCGAAAAGCGGGAGCTGTTTTTT. Its translation: CASYPRVEKRELFF.

This sequence joins TRBV5-4 and TRBJ1-4; 7 nucleotides match TRBD1. The CDR3 length is 16 residues. Looked up from germline, CDR1 is SGHNT and CDR2 is YYREEE (reference sequence). Trimming removed 3 bases from V and 5 bases from J; junction bases left unmatched: 10. The CDR3 sequence: CASSYSIQGRNEKLFF. The CDR3, as DNA: TGTGCCAGCAGCTATTCCATACAGGGGAGGAATGAAAAACTGTTTTTT.

The chain joins TRBV4-2 to TRBJ2-5, with 14 bases that match TRBD2. Trimming at V came to 4 bases and at J to 6 bases, leaving 13 bases not matched to a gene. The CDR3 runs to 18 residues. Germline lookup yields CDR1 LGHNA and CDR2 YNFKEQ. The CDR3 sequence is CASSPEPGLAGVAKTQYF. CDR3 nucleotide sequence: TGTGCCAGCAGCCCGGAACCGGGACTAGCGGGGGTCGCGAAGACCCAGTACTTC.

The J gene is TRBJ1-6, the V gene TRBV1; TRBD1, the table's D call, was not compared with the DNA. TRBV1 is labeled a pseudogene. The CDR3 sequence is 16 residues long. The CDR3, as DNA: TGCACCAGCAGCCAAGTCAGAGGGGGCCGGAATTCACCCCTCCACTTT. Translated: CTSSQVRGGRNSPLHF.

A word on this clone: The junction does not match germline at one end; this may be a read error. The chain links TRBV7-9 to TRBJ1-6; D possibly corresponds to TRBD1 (6 bases). Germline V gene lookup returns CDR1 SEHNR and CDR2 FQNEAQ (reference sequence). The CDR3 totals 15 residues. CDR3 residues: CSSSKVRGYNSPLHF. CDR3 DNA sequence: TGTTCCAGCAGCAAAGTCAGGGGCTATAATTCACCCCTCCACTTT.

V gene TRBV5-1 combines with J gene TRBJ2-7; TRBD1 agrees at 7 bases. The CDR3 contains 14 residues. Germline V gives CDR1 SGHRS, CDR2 YFSETQ. The V gene end was trimmed by 3 bases and the J gene end by 6 bases; junction bases not matched to a gene: 9. The CDR3 DNA is TGCGCCAGCAGCTGGGGACAGTCGCTATCCGAGCAGTACTTC. Translated, it gives CASSWGQSLSEQYF.